The present T cell receptor beta chain was sequenced within a study of CD8+ T cells in alopecia areata. V was pared by 0 bases and J by 1 base, with 12 bases between. Per germline, CDR1 GTSNPN and CDR2 SVGIG (reference sequence). The CDR3 loop spans 15 amino acids. RNA, once extracted, was reverse transcribed into cDNA for use as the sequencing template. The assay was immunoSEQ multiplex PCR, and TCRdb's table has in-frame clones only and misses some. The sample has around 250,000 clones, 67% seen once. The clonotype originates from a human donor with alopecia areata. The sample in question was CD4+ T cells sorted from blood, obtained at week 0. The chain has TRBV30 and TRBJ2-5; tentatively, D is TRBD1 (6 bases). The CDR3 bases are TGTGCCTGGAGTGTATCTCTGGGGGCCCAAGAGACCCAGTACTTC. Translated, it gives CAWSVSLGAQETQYF.